This T cell receptor beta chain was identified during a study of blood T cell repertoires in COVID-19 (dated by TCRdb to the early 2020s). About the study as a whole: The collaborator samples originated in the United States, Italy and Spain and spanned the acute and convalescent phases of COVID-19. The prospective study material was composed of cDNA or gDNA derived from T cells, B-cell-depleted T cells, or PBMCs. The dataset comprised deeply sampled blood TCRbeta repertoires from subjects exposed to, actively infected with, or recovered from COVID-19. The repertoires were made available in a free public database intended to serve as a resource for research on the immune response to SARS-CoV-2. Samples came from the ongoing ImmuneRACE study (first 160 participants) plus 1,254 subjects from 6 global collaborators. The sample metadata nearly always contained a de-identified subject ID, COVID-19 status, age in years and sex. Where available, HLA class I and class II types were obtained from metadata supplied by the sample provider rather than from assay-based typing.

Trimming removed 1 base from V and 5 bases from J; the gene matches leave 3 bases unexplained. The CDR3 holds 14 amino acids from the cysteine to the phenylalanine. CDR3 DNA is the only sequence kept; it has 42 bases, read in frame from the first base. CDR1 and CDR2 were assigned from the germline V gene as SGHAT and FQNNGV. The study at large found these results: The quantity of clinical and demographic metadata differed by source and by participant and was supplied without curation.

Collaborating institutions collected whole blood in K2EDTA tubes following their own protocols. For TCRbeta analysis, collaborators shipped samples in one of three forms: frozen whole blood, isolated PBMCs, or DNA extracted from either of those sample types. As to this clone: Its recognized antigen is unknown. The sample holds no much larger clone one base away, and base qualities are not on file.

The immunoSEQ Assay, a bias-controlled multiplex PCR, was used to amplify TCRbeta CDR3 regions from genomic DNA. In the original analysis: The number of nucleated cells in each sample was estimated by amplification of reference gene primers within the assay. Sequence reads were collapsed and filtered to measure the absolute abundance of every unique TCRbeta CDR3 rearrangement. For each sample, productive Simpson clonality was calculated as the square root of Simpson's diversity index across productive rearrangements. Imported from immuneACCESS, the table was reduced by TCRdb to in-frame sequences with V and J called. These copies leave out some clones; in studies compared against another copy, an unresolved V gene accounts for under half, and the cause of the remainder is not known. The V and J calls and the clone size are those of that table, but D and trimming were determined from the DNA. The sample profile shows some 110,000 clones; 75% to 90% of them were found once. Of the sample, under 0.85% is held by the ten largest clones.

The receptor comes from a woman aged 70-85 years with acute or convalescent COVID-19. The V and J genes are TRBV11-2 and TRBJ2-7, and TRBD1 aligns with 9 junction nucleotides. Material: peripheral blood. The CDR3 protein: CASSLVTGGDEQYF. In nucleotide form, the sequence is TGTGCCAGCAGCTTAGTTACAGGGGGCGACGAGCAGTACTTC.